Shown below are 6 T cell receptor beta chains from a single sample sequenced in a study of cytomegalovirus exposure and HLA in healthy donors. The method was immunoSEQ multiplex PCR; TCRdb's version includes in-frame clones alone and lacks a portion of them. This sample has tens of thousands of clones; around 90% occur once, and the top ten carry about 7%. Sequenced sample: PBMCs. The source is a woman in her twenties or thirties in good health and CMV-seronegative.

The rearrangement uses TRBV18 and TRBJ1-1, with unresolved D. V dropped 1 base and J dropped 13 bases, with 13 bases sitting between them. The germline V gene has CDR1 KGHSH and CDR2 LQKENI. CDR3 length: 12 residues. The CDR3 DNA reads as TGTGCCAGCTCACCACAGGAGAATCTGGGTTTCTTT. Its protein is CASSPQENLGFF.

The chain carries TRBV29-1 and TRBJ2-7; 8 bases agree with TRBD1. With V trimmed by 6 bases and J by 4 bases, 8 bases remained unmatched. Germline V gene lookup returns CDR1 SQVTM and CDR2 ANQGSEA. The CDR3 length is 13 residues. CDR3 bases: TGCAGCGTGCGCAGGACAGGGACATACGAGCAGTACTTC. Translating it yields CSVRRTGTYEQYF.

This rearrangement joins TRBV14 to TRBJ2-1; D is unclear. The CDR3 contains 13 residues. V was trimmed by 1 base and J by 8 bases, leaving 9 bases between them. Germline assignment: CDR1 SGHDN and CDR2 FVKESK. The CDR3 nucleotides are TGTGCCAGCAGCCAAGTAATTCGGGATGAGCAGTTCTTC. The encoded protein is CASSQVIRDEQFF. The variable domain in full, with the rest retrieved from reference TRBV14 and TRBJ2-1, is EAGVTQFPSHSVIEKGQTVTLRCDPISGHDNLYWYRRVMGKEIKFLLHFVKESKQDESGMPNNRFLAERTGGTYSTLKVQPAELEDSGVYFCASSQVIRDEQFFGPGTRLTVL.

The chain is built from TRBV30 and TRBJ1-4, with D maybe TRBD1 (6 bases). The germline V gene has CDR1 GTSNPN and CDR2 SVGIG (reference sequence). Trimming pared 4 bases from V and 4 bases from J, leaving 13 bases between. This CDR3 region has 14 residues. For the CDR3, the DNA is TGTGCCTGGAAACCGGACAGATATAATGAAAAACTGTTTTTT. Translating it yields CAWKPDRYNEKLFF.

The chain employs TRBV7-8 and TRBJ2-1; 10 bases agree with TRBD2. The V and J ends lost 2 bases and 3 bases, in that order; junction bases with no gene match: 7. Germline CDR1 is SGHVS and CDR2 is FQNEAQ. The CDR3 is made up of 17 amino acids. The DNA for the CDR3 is TGTGCCAGCAGCTTATGGGCTAGCGGGAGCGGCTACAATGAGCAGTTCTTC. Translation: CASSLWASGSGYNEQFF. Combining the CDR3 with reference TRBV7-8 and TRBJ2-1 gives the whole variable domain GAGVSQSPRYKVAKRGQDVALRCDPISGHVSLFWYQQALGQGPEFLTYFQNEAQLDKSGLPSDRFFAERPEGSVSTLKIQRTQQEDSAVYLCASSLWASGSGYNEQFFGPGTRLTVL.

Here the CDR3 reads CASSPRLAEVYNEQFF. The CDR3 DNA sequence: TGTGCCAGCAGTCCGCGACTAGCGGAGGTCTACAATGAGCAGTTCTTC. The rearrangement uses TRBV27 and TRBJ2-1; TRBD2 matches at 9 bases. The junction had 8 bases not matched to a gene; V was cut back by 5 bases and J by 3 bases. This CDR3 is 16 amino acids long. From germline, CDR1 is MNHEY and CDR2 SMNVEV (reference sequence).